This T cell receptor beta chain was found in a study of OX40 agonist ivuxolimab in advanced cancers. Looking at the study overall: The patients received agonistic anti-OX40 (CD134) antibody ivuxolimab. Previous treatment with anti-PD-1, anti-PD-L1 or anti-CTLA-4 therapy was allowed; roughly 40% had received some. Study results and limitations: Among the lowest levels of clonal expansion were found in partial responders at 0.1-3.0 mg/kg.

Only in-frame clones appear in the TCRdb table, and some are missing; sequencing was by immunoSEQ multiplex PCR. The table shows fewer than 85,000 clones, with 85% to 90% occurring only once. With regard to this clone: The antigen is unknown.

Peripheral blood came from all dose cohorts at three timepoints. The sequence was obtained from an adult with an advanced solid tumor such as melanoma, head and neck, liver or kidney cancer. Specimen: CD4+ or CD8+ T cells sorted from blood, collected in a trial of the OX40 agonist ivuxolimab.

The CDR3 DNA sequence: TGTGCCAGCAGCGGAGCCGGGGGAGCTGGAAACACCATATATTTT. This gives the protein CASSGAGGAGNTIYF. V and J are TRBV5-4 and TRBJ1-3; a weak D match, TRBD1 (5 bases). The CDR3 spans 15 residues. Germline lookup yields CDR1 SGHNT and CDR2 YYREEE (reference sequence). Trimming took off 4 bases at V and 2 bases at J, with 13 bases between the two ends. The full variable domain, in which reference TRBV5-4 and TRBJ1-3 provide the parts outside the CDR3, is ETGVTQSPTHLIKTRGQQVTLRCSSQSGHNTVSWYQQALGQGPQFIFQYYREEENGRGNFPPRFSGLQFPNYSSELNVNALELDDSALYLCASSGAGGAGNTIYFGEGSWLTVV.